This T cell receptor beta chain is drawn from a study of blood T cell repertoires in COVID-19. The repertoire was sequenced with immunoSEQ multiplex PCR; TCRdb's copy has only in-frame clones and lacks some. This table holds under 250,000 clones, less than 90% found once. Germline CDR1 and CDR2: GTSNPN and SVGIG (reference sequence). V lost 5 bases, J lost 4 bases, and 17 bases lay in between. CDR3 length equals 14 residues. The sequence was collected from a man aged 55 to 70 with acute or convalescent COVID-19. The chain carries TRBV30 and TRBJ1-1; a weak D match, TRBD1 (6 bases). The sample taken for sequencing was peripheral blood. CDR3: CAWGPTGWGTEAFF. Written as DNA, the CDR3 is TGTGCCTGGGGCCCTACAGGGTGGGGCACTGAAGCTTTCTTT.